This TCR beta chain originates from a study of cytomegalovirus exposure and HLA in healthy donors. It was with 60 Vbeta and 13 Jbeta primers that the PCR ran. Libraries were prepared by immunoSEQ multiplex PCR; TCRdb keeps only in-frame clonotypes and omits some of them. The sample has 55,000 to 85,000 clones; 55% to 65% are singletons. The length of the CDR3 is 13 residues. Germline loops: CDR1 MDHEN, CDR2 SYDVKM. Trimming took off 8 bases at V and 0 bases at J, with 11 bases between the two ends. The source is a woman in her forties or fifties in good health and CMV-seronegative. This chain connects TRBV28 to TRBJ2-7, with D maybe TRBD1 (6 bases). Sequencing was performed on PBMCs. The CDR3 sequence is CASGRGSSYEQYF. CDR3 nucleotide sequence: TGTGCCAGCGGCAGGGGTAGCTCCTACGAGCAGTACTTC.